A selection of T cell receptor beta chains follows, all from one sample in a study of blood T cell repertoires in COVID-19. Profiled with immunoSEQ multiplex PCR; TCRdb holds only in-frame clones, not every one. The sample lists approximately 340,000 clones; roughly nine tenths were seen once. Source material: PBMCs or T cells enriched from blood (not recorded which). These receptors all come from a woman in her forties who had been exposed to COVID-19. Each CDR3 is given with its conserved first and last residue. The order of the fields is D gene, J gene, CDR3 length, clone size, V gene, CDR3 protein, CDR3 DNA. The D gene is left open where the match is weak. Clone size is shown for a subset of rows, as once, few, many or a class of expanded clone.

TRBD1 TRBJ1-2 16 . TRBV24-1 CATSDSAGTGGDGYTF TGTGCCACCAGTGACTCTGCCGGGACAGGGGGCGATGGCTACACCTTC
. TRBJ2-7 14 . TRBV2 CASTPGILLYEQYF TGTGCCAGCACTCCGGGGATCCTTCTCTACGAGCAGTACTTC
TRBD1 TRBJ1-1 15 . TRBV3-1/TRBV3-2 CASSRPGQVNTEAFF TGTGCCAGCAGCCGCCCGGGACAGGTGAACACTGAAGCTTTCTTT
TRBD2 TRBJ2-2 17 . TRBV6-1 CASSALAGGQDTGELFF TGTGCCAGCAGTGCGCTAGCGGGGGGGCAAGACACCGGGGAGCTGTTTTTT
. TRBJ1-1 13 few TRBV14 CASSRTWNTEAFF TGTGCCAGCAGCCGGACATGGAACACTGAAGCTTTCTTT
. TRBJ1-6 13 . TRBV6-4 CASSSAYNSPLHF TGTGCCAGCAGTTCGGCCTATAATTCACCCCTCCACTTT
TRBD2 TRBJ2-7 17 . TRBV18 CASSPPTGGPYYYEQYF TGTGCCAGCTCACCACCCACGGGAGGGCCCTACTACTACGAGCAGTACTTC
. TRBJ2-7 14 . TRBV2 CASSEQGMEYEQYF TGTGCCAGCAGTGAGCAGGGAATGGAGTACGAGCAGTACTTC
TRBD1 TRBJ2-3 13 . TRBV7-2 CASSTGQADTQYF TGTGCCAGCAGCACGGGACAGGCAGATACGCAGTATTTT
. TRBJ2-7 14 . TRBV10-3 CAISESGTSYEQYF TGTGCCATCAGTGAGTCTGGCACGTCCTACGAGCAGTACTTC
. TRBJ2-2 15 . TRBV3-1/TRBV3-2 CASSQSQGRVGELFF TGTGCCAGCAGCCAGAGCCAGGGCCGCGTTGGGGAGCTGTTTTTT
. TRBJ1-2 17 . TRBV5-1 CASSPREKPSSGDGYTF TGCGCCAGCAGCCCGCGGGAGAAACCGTCTTCAGGAGATGGCTACACCTTC
. TRBJ1-1 17 . TRBV5-1 CASSAGKRDFMNTEAFF TGCGCCAGCAGCGCTGGGAAGAGGGATTTTATGAACACTGAAGCTTTCTTT
. TRBJ2-7 14 . TRBV5-1 CASSLSSGVYEQYF TGCGCCAGCAGCTTGTCCTCAGGTGTCTACGAGCAGTACTTC